A single sample gave rise to the 27 T cell receptor beta chains below, sequenced in a study of blood T cell repertoires in COVID-19. Produced via immunoSEQ multiplex PCR; TCRdb's table is partial and in-frame only. The sample consists of 200,000 or so clones, roughly 84% of them appearing once. The sequenced material came from peripheral blood. These receptors were taken from a man in his fifties who had recovered from COVID-19.

The V call is TRBV4-2, the J call TRBJ1-6; 7 nucleotides match TRBD1. V shed 5 bases, J shed 0 bases, and the junction held 7 bases outside the gene matches. The CDR3 has 17 residues. Looked up from germline, CDR1 is LGHNA and CDR2 is YNFKEQ. The CDR3 region is CASSEMGQRSYNSPLHF. The DNA for the CDR3 is TGTGCCAGCAGCGAAATGGGACAGCGCTCCTATAATTCACCCCTCCACTTT.

This chain uses TRBV12-2 with TRBJ2-2; the table assigns TRBD2, which was not confirmed against the DNA. TRBV12-2 is recorded as a pseudogene. The CDR3 covers 18 residues. The CDR3 region has the DNA TGTGCAAGTCGCTTAGTACGGCTTGCGGAGACGAACACCGGGGAGCTGTTTTTT. Protein sequence: CASRLVRLAETNTGELFF.

Concerning this clone itself: The junction differs from germline at one of its ends, possibly a read error. The J gene is TRBJ1-2, the V gene TRBV29-1, with TRBD1 matching 7 bases. CDR1 SQVTM and CDR2 ANQGSEA come from the germline V gene. This CDR3 has 12 residues. CDR3: CSVVWGQGVPSF. In nucleotides, the CDR3 is TGCAGCGTTGTATGGGGGCAGGGGGTCCCTTCCTTC.

This clone was detected only a few times. At the DNA level, this CDR3 is encoded by other sequences in the same sample as well. This rearrangement joins TRBV2 to TRBJ1-3, with 9 nucleotides matching TRBD1. CDR3 size: 13 residues. The trim removed 8 bases at V and 2 bases at J, leaving 1 base unmatched. CDR1 is SNHLY, CDR2 FYNNEI, per germline. Here the CDR3 reads CASRQGAGNTIYF. DNA for the CDR3: TGTGCCAGCCGACAGGGGGCTGGAAACACCATATATTTT.

The chain recombines TRBV9 with TRBJ1-6, with D possibly being TRBD1 (5 bases). Germline V gene lookup returns CDR1 SGDLS and CDR2 YYNGEE. The V end was cut by 3 bases, the J end by 5 bases, with 12 bases between. This CDR3 spans 15 amino acids. CDR3 region: CASSAGGGDNSPLHF. The CDR3 bases are TGTGCCAGCAGCGCCGGAGGAGGGGATAATTCACCCCTCCACTTT.

The chain uses TRBV2 and TRBJ1-2; D call uncertain. Trimming removed 1 base at V and 1 base at J, with 7 bases between. Germline loops: CDR1 SNHLY, CDR2 FYNNEI. The CDR3 extends over 14 amino acids. The CDR3 protein is CASSEDPGNYGYTF. CDR3 nucleotide sequence: TGTGCCAGCAGTGAAGATCCGGGTAACTATGGCTACACCTTC.

This sequence joins TRBV23-1 and TRBJ2-7; maybe TRBD2 (5 bases). TRBV23-1 is designated an ORF whose function remains uncertain. The germline V and J ends were trimmed by 1 base and 4 bases, with 14 bases remaining between them. This CDR3 spans 15 amino acids. The CDR3 is CASSQWARLLYEQYF. CDR3 DNA: TGCGCCAGCAGTCAATGGGCTAGACTACTTTACGAGCAGTACTTC.

The chain uses TRBV5-4 and TRBJ1-1, with D possibly TRBD1 on 5 matching bases. There are 15 residues in the CDR3. Germline V gives CDR1 SGHNT, CDR2 YYREEE (reference sequence). Trimming removed 0 bases from V and 4 bases from J, with 13 bases in between. The CDR3 DNA is TGTGCCAGCAGCTTGGATTCCGGGGGGGGCACTGAAGCTTTCTTT. Translated, it gives CASSLDSGGGTEAFF.

This chain connects TRBV27 to TRBJ2-5, with TRBD1 matching over 8 bases. Germline V CDR1 and CDR2: MNHEY, SMNVEV (reference sequence). The CDR3 is 15 amino acids. With V trimmed by 2 bases and J by 5 bases, 7 bases remained unmatched. The CDR3 is CASSLLAGGGETQYF. The CDR3 coding sequence is TGTGCCAGCAGTTTACTGGCAGGGGGCGGGGAGACCCAGTACTTC.

The V call is TRBV6-4, the J call TRBJ2-7, with 7 bases that match TRBD1. V was clipped by 6 bases and J by 6 bases; unmatched bases: 8. The CDR3 has 13 amino acids. The germline V gene encodes CDR1 MRHNA and CDR2 SNTAGT. The CDR3 bases are TGTGCCAGCAGCGCCACAGGGGACGGCGAGCAGTACTTC. Translating gives CASSATGDGEQYF.

The chain links TRBV28 to TRBJ2-7, with TRBD2 identical over 10 bases. Per the germline V gene, CDR1 is MDHEN and CDR2 is SYDVKM. The CDR3 totals 14 residues. J gave up 4 bases and V 10 bases, and 10 bases lay outside the gene matches. CDR3 in DNA: TGTGCCACTGGAGAACTAGCGGGACTTTACGAGCAGTACTTC. Its translation is CATGELAGLYEQYF.

The V gene is TRBV24-1, the J gene TRBJ2-1; 7 nucleotides agree with TRBD1. Germline trimming cut 9 bases from V and 3 bases from J; bases unmatched to any gene: 10. The CDR3 contains 15 residues. Germline V gene sequence: CDR1 KGHDR, CDR2 SFDVKD. The CDR3 DNA sequence: TGTGCCACCGCCCAGGGGGAGTCGTTCTACAATGAGCAGTTCTTC. The encoded protein is CATAQGESFYNEQFF.

V is TRBV7-9 and J is TRBJ2-7; TRBD2 agrees at 12 bases. The V and J ends lost 5 bases and 7 bases, in that order; junction bases with no gene match: 15. The CDR3 covers 17 residues. Germline V CDR1 and CDR2: SEHNR, FQNEAQ (reference sequence). The CDR3 DNA reads as TGTGCCAGCAGCCCAAATCTGCTAGCGGGAGGGCCGCTGGAGCAGTACTTC. Encoded protein: CASSPNLLAGGPLEQYF.

The chain has TRBV6-5 and TRBJ1-6, with D possibly matching TRBD1 (5 bases). The CDR3 is 14 amino acids. Germline assignment: CDR1 MNHEY and CDR2 SVGAGI. Trimming left V 5 bases short and J 8 bases short, with 13 bases between. The CDR3 region is CASSRQKLYSPLHF. CDR3 nucleotides: TGTGCCAGCAGTCGACAGAAGCTTTATTCACCCCTCCACTTT.

This rearrangement joins TRBV24-1 to TRBJ2-1; D is perhaps TRBD2 (6 bases). The length of the CDR3 is 16 residues. V lost 5 bases and J 7 bases, leaving 20 bases between the germline ends. Germline lookup yields CDR1 KGHDR and CDR2 SFDVKD. The CDR3 region is CATSGTTPAEWNEQFF. CDR3 nucleotides: TGTGCCACCAGTGGGACTACCCCCGCCGAGTGGAATGAGCAGTTCTTC.

This clone was seen a few times. This chain links TRBV18 with TRBJ2-3; 7 bases agree with TRBD2. The CDR3 contains 16 residues. The junction had 5 bases not matched to a gene; V was cut back by 2 bases and J by 0 bases. Per germline, CDR1 KGHSH and CDR2 LQKENI. The chain's CDR3 is CASSPTAGTSTDTQYF. CDR3 DNA: TGTGCCAGCTCACCAACAGCGGGGACTAGCACAGATACGCAGTATTTT. The whole variable domain, filled in from reference TRBV18 and TRBJ2-3, reads NAGVMQNPRHLVRRRGQEARLRCSPMKGHSHVYWYRQLPEEGLKFMVYLQKENIIDESGMPKERFSAEFPKEGPSILRIQQVVRGDSAAYFCASSPTAGTSTDTQYFGPGTRLTVL.

The chain combines TRBV25-1 with TRBJ1-2; TRBD1 aligns across 8 bases. Trimming removed 6 bases from V and 3 bases from J; junction bases left unmatched: 6. Per the germline V gene, CDR1 is MGHDK and CDR2 is SYGVNS. CDR3 length: 14 residues. The CDR3 DNA reads TGTGCCAGCAGCCAACAGGGGGGAGACTATGGCTACACCTTC. This gives the protein CASSQQGGDYGYTF.

The J gene is TRBJ2-2, the V gene TRBV2; TRBD1 might be the D (6 bases). Germline lookup yields CDR1 SNHLY and CDR2 FYNNEI. The germline V and J ends were trimmed by 2 bases and 7 bases, with 17 bases remaining between them. The CDR3 has 16 amino acids. CDR3 sequence: CASSENRVVKGGELFF. The DNA for the CDR3 is TGTGCCAGCAGTGAAAACAGGGTAGTAAAGGGCGGGGAGCTGTTTTTT.

This chain uses TRBV3-1 (or the pseudogene TRBV3-2) with TRBJ2-1; tentative D call: TRBD2 (6 bases). In germline, CDR1 is LGHDT, CDR2 YNNKEL (reference sequence). V lost 2 bases to trimming and J lost 10 bases, with 27 bases between them. This CDR3 has 18 amino acids. CDR3 sequence reads: CASSQSVGGTGVNREQFF. For the CDR3, the DNA is TGTGCCAGCAGCCAAAGCGTGGGCGGGACGGGTGTTAACAGGGAGCAGTTCTTC.

This clone is a singleton in its sample. The J gene is TRBJ2-5, the V gene TRBV29-1; D is perhaps TRBD2 (6 bases). V lost 0 bases, J lost 4 bases, and 9 bases lay in between. The germline V gene has CDR1 SQVTM and CDR2 ANQGSEA. The CDR3 has 13 amino acids. The CDR3 sequence: CSVEEKLAETQYF. The CDR3 coding sequence is TGCAGCGTTGAAGAAAAACTAGCAGAGACCCAGTACTTC. Full variable domain (missing parts from reference TRBV29-1 and TRBJ2-5): SAVISQKPSRDICQRGTSLTIQCQVDSQVTMMFWYRQQPGQSLTLIATANQGSEATYESGFVIDKFPISRPNLTFSTLTVSNMSPEDSSIYLCSVEEKLAETQYFGPGTRLLVL.

The J gene is TRBJ2-5, the V gene TRBV27, with D perhaps TRBD2 (6 bases). CDR1 and CDR2 from the germline V gene are MNHEY and SMNVEV (reference sequence). V lost 4 bases and J 4 bases, leaving 19 bases between the germline ends. The CDR3 totals 16 residues. Here the CDR3 reads CASSSLAKRQIETQYF. CDR3 nucleotide sequence: TGTGCCAGCAGTTCTCTAGCGAAACGACAAATAGAGACCCAGTACTTC.

This clone has only one observation. This chain joins TRBV6-7 and TRBJ2-7; TRBD2 aligns across 9 bases. TRBV6-7 is reported as an ORF; its role is uncertain. The CDR3 is made up of 18 amino acids. Germline trimming cut 0 bases from V and 0 bases from J; bases unmatched to any gene: 9. CDR3 in DNA: TGTGCCAGCAGTTACTCCCTTCTAGCGGGATATGACTCCTACGAGCAGTACTTC. This translates into CASSYSLLAGYDSYEQYF.

The chain combines TRBV28 with TRBJ1-2; 7 bases fit TRBD1. CDR1 MDHEN and CDR2 SYDVKM come from the germline V gene. The V and J ends lost 2 bases and 3 bases, in that order; junction bases with no gene match: 9. The CDR3 runs to 16 residues. The CDR3 here is CASSLGSRGDYYGYTF. CDR3 nucleotide sequence: TGTGCCAGCAGTTTAGGGTCCAGGGGGGACTACTATGGCTACACCTTC.

The chain employs TRBV28 and TRBJ2-3; 15 bases match TRBD2. CDR3 length: 16 residues. Germline values: CDR1 MDHEN, CDR2 SYDVKM. The V segment lost 4 bases and the J segment 4 bases; nucleotides outside the gene matches: 3. The CDR3 coding sequence is TGTGCCAGCAGTTGGACTAGCGGGAGGGCCTCAGATACGCAGTATTTT. Translating gives CASSWTSGRASDTQYF.

The rearrangement uses TRBV6-1 and TRBJ1-2, with TRBD1 identical over 9 bases. This CDR3 region has 16 residues. The J segment lost 5 bases and the V segment lost 4 bases, leaving 11 bases of the junction unmatched. CDR1 MNHNS and CDR2 SASEGT come from the germline V gene. The CDR3 coding sequence is TGTGCCAGCAGTGGGACAGGGGAGGCCTTTAGGTATGGCTACACCTTC. Its translation: CASSGTGEAFRYGYTF.

The J gene is TRBJ2-3, the V gene TRBV10-2, with TRBD2 matching 10 bases. The ends lost 10 bases at V and 5 bases at J; junction bases unmatched: 6. The CDR3 is 13 residues long. Germline V gene lookup returns CDR1 WSHSY and CDR2 SAAADI. The CDR3 protein is CAIPSGRGDTQYF. CDR3 coding DNA: TGCGCCATCCCTAGCGGGAGAGGAGATACGCAGTATTTT.

V is TRBV24-1 and J is TRBJ2-5; 7 positions agree with TRBD2. In germline, CDR1 is KGHDR, CDR2 SFDVKD. The CDR3 totals 15 residues. Trimming cost V 4 bases and J 5 bases; bases outside gene matches: 9. The DNA for the CDR3 is TGTGCCACCAGTGACCCGGGGTCCGGGGGGGAGACCCAGTACTTC. This sequence encodes CATSDPGSGGETQYF.